The rows below give T cell receptor beta chains drawn from one sample of a study of blood T cell repertoires in COVID-19. This table comes from immunoSEQ multiplex PCR, and its TCRdb copy is limited to in-frame clones, with some not included. The data show about 91,000 clones, 88% seen once. The sample was peripheral blood. These receptors all stem from an elderly woman with active COVID-19. Each CDR3 is given with its conserved first and last residue.

TRBV25-1	18	TRBJ2-1	CASSEANSGTASYNEQFF
TRBV9	13	TRBJ2-2	CASSGQFAGELFF
TRBV11-2	14	TRBJ2-7	CASSLFREYYEQYF
TRBV6-2/TRBV6-3	13	TRBJ2-1	CASSWTSGSEQFF
TRBV19	14	TRBJ2-7	CASSSHRGLYEQYF
TRBV29-1	13	TRBJ2-7	CSVAVAGDDEQYF
TRBV7-3	16	TRBJ2-5	CASSPGTSGSVETQYF
TRBV4-3	15	TRBJ2-5	CASSQDWTVQETQYF
TRBV7-9	15	TRBJ2-7	CASSRTSRGTYEQYF
TRBV5-1	15	TRBJ2-1	CASSLGQSSYNEQFF
TRBV21-1	14	TRBJ2-2	CASSKVTNTGELFF
TRBV9	15	TRBJ2-1	CASSGTLAGGSEQFF
TRBV2	14	TRBJ1-5	CASGSHRENQPQHF
TRBV11-3	17	TRBJ2-2	CASSLTGGLFDTGELFF
TRBV29-1	17	TRBJ2-3	CSVEDRGAGGPGDTQYF
TRBV18	14	TRBJ2-1	CASSPSGIRNEQFF
TRBV23-1	15	TRBJ2-7	CASSQSIRAKNEQYF
TRBV6-5	14	TRBJ2-5	CASGPRDRQETQYF
TRBV11-3	17	TRBJ2-2	CASSSSTSGSHNGELFF
TRBV5-4	16	TRBJ2-1	CASPGPASGTDNEQFF
TRBV27	17	TRBJ2-3	CASSFWTSGSLRDTQYF
TRBV6-1	14	TRBJ1-2	CASSETRTGYGYTF
TRBV15	12	TRBJ1-3	CATRGFGNTIYF
TRBV18	12	TRBJ2-1	CASSGWENEQFF
TRBV29-1	14	TRBJ1-2	CSVSRGEGRYGYTF
TRBV10-1	14	TRBJ2-3	CASSGSPLADTQYF
TRBV28	15	TRBJ1-4	CASSLGGASNEKLFF
TRBV28	14	TRBJ1-2	CASSLRQDSYGYTF
TRBV3-1/TRBV3-2	14	TRBJ2-7	CASRSTSGRGEQYF
TRBV6-6	14	TRBJ2-1	CASSYSGSYNEQFF
TRBV6-5	12	TRBJ1-2	CASRRQSYGYTF